This passage covers 24 T cell receptor beta chains from one sample sequenced in a study of T cell responses to AZD1222 COVID-19 vaccine. TCRdb's table, derived via immunoSEQ multiplex PCR, lists solely in-frame clones and lacks some. The sample consists of 150,000 or so clones, around 92% of them appearing once. The sequencing here drew on peripheral blood, taken 28 days after the second AZD1222 dose. The origin of the receptors is an adult who received the AZD1222 COVID-19 vaccine.

CDR3 DNA sequence: TGTGCCAGCAGCAGCTCTAGCGGACCTTGGGACGAGCAGTACTTC. Residues: CASSSSSGPWDEQYF. The chain joins TRBV7-6 to TRBJ2-7; 7 bases map to TRBD2. Germline lookup yields CDR1 SGHVS and CDR2 FNYEAQ. The CDR3 extends over 15 amino acids. V was pared by 5 bases and J by 5 bases, with 12 bases of the junction left unmatched.

The chain uses TRBV13 and TRBJ1-2; perhaps TRBD1 as D (6 bases). Germline values: CDR1 PRHDT, CDR2 FYEKMQ (reference sequence). V lost 6 bases and J 8 bases, leaving 28 bases between the germline ends. The CDR3 covers 17 residues. CDR3 coding DNA: TGTGCCAGCAGGGTAACGACTCGGCGCGGGGGCAGGTTGGGCTACACCTTC. The encoded protein is CASRVTTRRGGRLGYTF.

The genes are TRBV3-1 (or the pseudogene TRBV3-2) and TRBJ2-6; perhaps TRBD1 as D (6 bases). CDR1 and CDR2 (germline): LGHDT, YNNKEL (reference sequence). The CDR3 spans 17 residues. Trimming left V 5 bases short and J 0 bases short, with 14 bases between. The CDR3 DNA is TGTGCCAGCAGCGAGGACAGTTCTATCTCTGGGGCCAACGTCCTGACTTTC. It encodes CASSEDSSISGANVLTF.

The chain employs TRBV28 and TRBJ2-1, with D perhaps TRBD1 (6 bases). Germline V CDR1 and CDR2: MDHEN, SYDVKM. This CDR3 has 11 amino acids. Deletions cut 6 bases from V and 8 bases from J, with 8 bases between. The CDR3 DNA follows: TGTGCCAGCAGCGACAGGTATGAGCAGTTCTTC. As protein: CASSDRYEQFF.

The J gene is TRBJ1-2, the V gene TRBV3-1 (or the pseudogene TRBV3-2), with D unclear. CDR1 and CDR2 from the germline V gene are LGHDT and YNNKEL (reference sequence). This CDR3 is built from 14 residues. The V gene lost 4 bases and the J gene lost 1 base, with 10 bases spanning the gap. Written as DNA, the CDR3 is TGTGCCAGCAGCCGAACAAAAATTAACTATGGCTACACCTTC. Its protein is CASSRTKINYGYTF.

This clone was seen only a few times. The chain couples TRBV10-3 to TRBJ1-6; a weak D match, TRBD1 (6 bases). Germline loops: CDR1 ENHRY, CDR2 SYGVKD. V was trimmed by 2 bases and J by 4 bases, leaving 12 bases between them. The CDR3 has 16 amino acids. As DNA, the CDR3 is TGTGCCATCAGTGAGAGCGGGGACACGTATAATTCACCCCTCCACTTT. This sequence encodes CAISESGDTYNSPLHF.

The chain has TRBV5-4 and TRBJ1-2; no firm D call. Trimming shortened V by 4 bases and J by 4 bases, and 20 bases separated the two germline ends. The germline gives CDR1 SGHNT, CDR2 YYREEE (reference sequence). The CDR3 has 16 amino acids. CDR3 loop: CASSRPPYTDAYGYTF. The CDR3 DNA reads TGTGCCAGCAGCCGACCCCCGTACACCGACGCCTATGGCTACACCTTC.

The chain uses TRBV29-1 and TRBJ2-7, with TRBD1 as a possible D gene (5 bases). The CDR3 covers 13 residues. Per germline, CDR1 SQVTM and CDR2 ANQGSEA. V dropped 1 base and J dropped 3 bases, with 10 bases sitting between them. CDR3 amino acids: CSVEVGRGYEQYF. In DNA, the CDR3 is TGCAGCGTTGAAGTCGGTAGGGGCTACGAGCAGTACTTC.

The V call is TRBV29-1, the J call TRBJ2-3; possible D gene TRBD2, 5 bases. The length of the CDR3 is 15 residues. CDR1 is SQVTM, CDR2 ANQGSEA, per germline. V was pared by 6 bases and J by 5 bases, with 21 bases between. The chain's CDR3 is CSVGVAGGVGDTQYF. The DNA for the CDR3 is TGCAGCGTAGGTGTGGCGGGCGGAGTAGGAGATACGCAGTATTTT.

V is TRBV7-9 and J is TRBJ1-5; TRBD1 agrees at 11 bases. CDR1 and CDR2 (germline): SEHNR, FQNEAQ (reference sequence). The CDR3 runs 15 residues. Losses at the gene ends were 3 bases for V and 5 bases for J; bases not matched to a gene: 3. The CDR3: CASSLGQGVYQPQHF. The CDR3 DNA reads TGTGCCAGCAGCTTGGGACAGGGGGTATATCAGCCCCAGCATTTT.

The chain recombines TRBV28 with TRBJ1-2, with a weak D call TRBD1 (6 bases). V was clipped by 6 bases and J by 7 bases, with 15 bases between them. Germline V gene sequence: CDR1 MDHEN, CDR2 SYDVKM. The CDR3 is made up of 13 amino acids. Here the CDR3 reads CASSPQGRSGYTF. CDR3 bases: TGTGCCAGCAGCCCACAGGGTAGAAGTGGCTACACCTTC.

V is TRBV19 and J is TRBJ1-5, with 11 positions matching TRBD1. The junction had 4 bases not matched to a gene; V was cut back by 6 bases and J by 6 bases. The germline CDR1 and CDR2 sequences are LNHDA and SQIVND (reference sequence). The CDR3 totals 14 residues. CDR3 bases: TGTGCCAGTAGCCGGACAGGGGGCGGTCAGCCCCAGCATTTT. It specifies CASSRTGGGQPQHF.

In nucleotides, the CDR3 is TGTGCCAGCATTATGGGGAACAGCGCTAGCACAGATACGCAGTATTTT. Protein sequence: CASIMGNSASTDTQYF. The rearrangement uses TRBV6-6 and TRBJ2-3; D is unclear. With 7 bases removed from V and 0 bases from J, the gap between germline ends came to 17 bases. This CDR3 has 16 residues. Germline assignment: CDR1 MNHNY and CDR2 SVGAGI (reference sequence).

The chain is built from TRBV11-2 and TRBJ2-1, with no clear D. CDR1 and CDR2 from the germline V gene are SGHAT and FQNNGV. With 3 bases removed from V and 0 bases from J, the gap between germline ends came to 12 bases. This CDR3 has 16 residues. Written as DNA, the CDR3 is TGTGCCAGCAGCTTCCGCCAGGCGCTCTCCTACAATGAGCAGTTCTTC. Its protein product is CASSFRQALSYNEQFF.

The chain recombines TRBV19 with TRBJ1-5; a possible D gene is TRBD1 (5 bases). V was pared by 6 bases and J by 0 bases, with 24 bases between. Germline CDR1 is LNHDA and CDR2 is SQIVND (reference sequence). The CDR3 has 19 amino acids. The CDR3 loop reads CASSPRMAGTIYSNQPQHF. CDR3 nucleotide sequence: TGTGCCAGTAGCCCCCGGATGGCAGGGACGATTTATAGCAATCAGCCCCAGCATTTT.

In this sample, this clone turned up once. The gene calls are TRBV28 and TRBJ2-3; TRBD1 aligns across 8 bases. J gave up 10 bases and V 7 bases, and 16 bases lay outside the gene matches. CDR1 is MDHEN and CDR2 is SYDVKM in the germline V gene. The CDR3 sequence is 15 residues long. The CDR3 loop is CASTIARAGGSAQYF. The DNA of the CDR3 is TGTGCCAGCACTATAGCGAGGGCAGGGGGCTCGGCGCAGTATTTT.

The CDR3 DNA reads as TGTGCCAGCAGCTCCGCCGGGGGCTACACCTTC. It specifies CASSSAGGYTF. The chain has TRBV5-6 and TRBJ1-2; D call uncertain. The CDR3 loop spans 11 amino acids. The germline V gene encodes CDR1 SGHDT and CDR2 YYEEEE. V was pared by 3 bases and J by 8 bases, with 8 bases between.

The rearrangement joins TRBV6-1 to TRBJ2-7; D remains unclear. The germline V gene encodes CDR1 MNHNS and CDR2 SASEGT. V was shortened by 2 bases and J by 6 bases, with 11 bases between the two germline ends. The CDR3 contains 13 residues. The CDR3 protein is CASSEYSGVEQYF. The CDR3 coding sequence is TGTGCCAGCAGTGAATATTCCGGCGTCGAGCAGTACTTC.

The chain uses TRBV4-3 and TRBJ1-2; D uncertain. With 0 bases removed from V and 4 bases from J, the gap between germline ends came to 15 bases. This CDR3 comprises 16 residues. Germline V gene sequence: CDR1 LGHNA, CDR2 YSLEER. The CDR3 DNA reads as TGCGCCAGCAGCCAAGATAGCTCGCCGCGGGCCTATGGCTACACCTTC. Its protein is CASSQDSSPRAYGYTF.

The chain links TRBV19 to TRBJ1-1, with D unresolved. This CDR3 is 11 amino acids long. Trimming pared 2 bases from V and 5 bases from J, leaving 3 bases between. The germline V gene has CDR1 LNHDA and CDR2 SQIVND (reference sequence). The CDR3 coding sequence is TGTGCCAGTAGTATAATGACTGAAGCTTTCTTT. Protein: CASSIMTEAFF.

This clone was counted once. Here the CDR3 DNA reads TGTGCCAGCAAAACGATTAGGAACTATGGCTACACCTTC. Encoded protein: CASKTIRNYGYTF. This chain connects TRBV6-5 to TRBJ1-2; D is ambiguous. Germline CDR1 is MNHEY and CDR2 is SVGAGI. Deletions cut 7 bases from V and 2 bases from J, with 11 bases between. This CDR3 comprises 13 residues.

The chain uses TRBV24-1 and TRBJ2-3; the match to TRBD2 covers 16 bases. The CDR3 is 16 residues long. Germline lookup yields CDR1 KGHDR and CDR2 SFDVKD. After removal of 4 bases from V and 11 bases from J, the junction contained 8 bases not matched to a gene. CDR3 loop: CATSDVGTSGRAVQYF. The CDR3 DNA reads TGTGCCACCAGTGACGTCGGGACTAGCGGGAGGGCGGTGCAGTATTTT.

This clone was observed a single time. The chain joins TRBV7-2 to TRBJ1-1; D is perhaps TRBD1 (6 bases). Per the germline V gene, CDR1 is SGHTA and CDR2 is FQGNSA. There are 13 residues in the CDR3. V was trimmed by 5 bases and J by 6 bases, leaving 13 bases between them. CDR3 DNA sequence: TGTGCCAGCAGCCGACCAGGGGATCCTGAAGCTTTCTTT. It translates to CASSRPGDPEAFF.

The gene calls are TRBV19 and TRBJ1-2, with 11 bases identical to TRBD1. Germline lookup yields CDR1 LNHDA and CDR2 SQIVND (reference sequence). Trimming at V came to 5 bases and at J to 4 bases, leaving 6 bases not matched to a gene. The CDR3 sequence is 15 residues long. The CDR3: CASSPRTGGFYGYTF. CDR3 bases: TGTGCCAGTAGTCCAAGGACAGGGGGCTTCTATGGCTACACCTTC.